The rows below give T cell receptor beta chains drawn from one sample of a study of blood T cell repertoires in COVID-19. Only in-frame clones appear in the TCRdb table, and some are missing; sequencing was by immunoSEQ multiplex PCR. The table has some 240,000 clones, 75% to 90% seen once. The sequencing input was PBMCs or T cells enriched from blood (not recorded which). The origin of the receptors is a woman aged 35 to 49 with acute COVID-19. Each CDR3 is given with its conserved first and last residue. A D gene is named only where the DNA matches it firmly. Not all rows give a size; the values are once, few, many and, for expanded clones, a class.

cdr3_length j_call clone_size d_call v_call cdr3_aa cdr3_nt
13 TRBJ2-2 once - TRBV12-5 CASGWRNTGELFF TGTGCTAGTGGTTGGAGAAACACCGGGGAGCTGTTTTTT
13 TRBJ2-7 - - TRBV18 CASSPISSYEQYF TGTGCCAGCTCACCTATTTCCTCCTACGAGCAGTACTTC
14 TRBJ1-5 - TRBD1 TRBV12-5 CASGPTTGYQPQHF TGTGCTAGTGGTCCTACGACAGGGTATCAGCCCCAGCATTTT
14 TRBJ1-2 - TRBD1 TRBV13 CASSIGTGGSRYTF TGTGCCAGCAGCATCGGGACAGGGGGTTCAAGATACACCTTC
13 TRBJ1-3 - - TRBV11-2 CASSLGRRNTIYF TGTGCCAGCAGCTTAGGCAGGAGAAACACCATATATTTT
13 TRBJ1-1 - - TRBV12-3/TRBV12-4 CASSLGGVTEAFF TGTGCCAGCAGTTTAGGGGGGGTTACTGAAGCTTTCTTT
15 TRBJ2-5 - - TRBV15 CATSKGGPGQETQYF TGTGCCACCAGTAAGGGAGGCCCGGGGCAAGAGACCCAGTACTTC
14 TRBJ2-7 - TRBD1 TRBV7-9 CASSLGGQGYEQYF TGTGCCAGCAGCTTGGGGGGACAGGGATACGAGCAGTACTTC
16 TRBJ2-7 - TRBD1 TRBV27 CASSLSFADRDYEQYF TGTGCCAGCAGTTTATCATTCGCCGACAGGGACTACGAGCAGTACTTC
17 TRBJ2-7 few TRBD2 TRBV4-2 CASSQELLAGASYEQYF TGTGCCAGCAGCCAGGAGCTTCTAGCGGGAGCATCCTACGAGCAGTACTTC
12 TRBJ1-2 - - TRBV30 CARDGGGRGYTF TGTGCCCGAGACGGGGGTGGTCGTGGCTACACCTTC
16 TRBJ2-5 - TRBD2 TRBV19 CASSTPGLARQETQYF TGTGCCAGTAGTACACCGGGACTAGCGAGACAAGAGACCCAGTACTTC
14 TRBJ2-7 - - TRBV5-6 CASSIRGSSYEQYF TGTGCCAGCAGCATTAGGGGAAGCTCCTACGAGCAGTACTTC
13 TRBJ2-3 - TRBD2 TRBV29-1 CSYLAGVVDTQYF TGCAGTTACCTAGCGGGAGTGGTAGATACGCAGTATTTT
15 TRBJ2-7 - TRBD1 TRBV13 CASSLGGQGWHEQYF TGTGCCAGCAGCCTAGGGGGACAGGGGTGGCACGAGCAGTACTTC
17 TRBJ2-6 - TRBD1 TRBV7-8 CASSLVTGGAGANVLTF TGTGCCAGCAGCTTAGTCACAGGGGGCGCTGGGGCCAACGTCCTGACTTTC
16 TRBJ2-2 - TRBD2 TRBV11-2 CASSLTSGSLTGELFF TGTGCCAGCAGCTTGACTAGCGGGAGTTTAACCGGGGAGCTGTTTTTT
15 TRBJ2-7 - TRBD1 TRBV2 CASSEYGTAAYEQYF TGTGCCAGCAGTGAATACGGGACAGCTGCCTACGAGCAGTACTTC
15 TRBJ1-1 - - TRBV27 CAKLQTFGENTEAFF TGTGCCAAACTACAGACATTCGGGGAGAACACTGAAGCTTTCTTT
15 TRBJ1-5 - - TRBV6-5 CASSGATGSNQPQHF TGTGCCAGCAGCGGCGCGACGGGTAGCAATCAGCCCCAGCATTTT
17 TRBJ2-1 - TRBD2 TRBV9 CASSALTSGSPYNEQFF TGTGCCAGCAGCGCACTGACTAGCGGGAGCCCCTACAATGAGCAGTTCTTC
14 TRBJ1-5 - - TRBV27 CASSLWAGNQPQHF TGTGCCAGCAGTTTATGGGCGGGAAATCAGCCCCAGCATTTT
16 TRBJ2-5 - - TRBV23-1 CASSQGDTEVGETQYF TGCGCCAGCAGTCAGGGGGACACCGAAGTCGGGGAGACCCAGTACTTC
15 TRBJ1-5 - - TRBV5-6 CASSLGISLNQPQHF TGTGCCAGCAGCTTGGGTATCTCACTGAATCAGCCCCAGCATTTT
17 TRBJ2-1 - TRBD2 TRBV25-1 CASSGLSTSGRGKGQFF TGTGCCAGCAGTGGATTATCGACTAGCGGAAGGGGGAAAGGGCAGTTCTTC
14 TRBJ2-7 - TRBD1 TRBV19 CASSSQDRGFEQYF TGTGCCAGTAGTAGTCAGGACAGGGGATTCGAGCAGTACTTC
14 TRBJ1-2 - - TRBV6-1 CASSDTGRLGGYTF TGTGCCAGCAGTGACACAGGGCGGCTCGGCGGCTACACCTTC